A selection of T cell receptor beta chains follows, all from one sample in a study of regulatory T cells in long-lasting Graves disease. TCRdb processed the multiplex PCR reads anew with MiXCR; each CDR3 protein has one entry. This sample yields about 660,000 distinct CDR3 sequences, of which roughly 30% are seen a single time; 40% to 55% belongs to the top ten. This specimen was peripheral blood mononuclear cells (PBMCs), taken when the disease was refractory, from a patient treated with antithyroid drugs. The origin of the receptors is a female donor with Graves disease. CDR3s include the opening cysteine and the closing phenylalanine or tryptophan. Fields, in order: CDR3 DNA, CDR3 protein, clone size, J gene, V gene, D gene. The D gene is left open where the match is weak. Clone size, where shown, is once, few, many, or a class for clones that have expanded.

DNA: TGTGCCAGCATTGGGGACAGGGGATTCTATGGCTACACCTTC
CDR3: CASIGDRGFYGYTF
size: many
J: TRBJ1-2
V: TRBV2
D: TRBD1

DNA: TGTGCCAGCGGACATACAGGAGGCTCTGGAAACACCATATATTTT
CDR3: CASGHTGGSGNTIYF
size: NA
J: TRBJ1-3
V: TRBV27
D: NA

DNA: TGTGCCAGCAGCTCATCCTCGGGTGGGTCACCCCTCCACTTT
CDR3: CASSSSSGGSPLHF
size: few
J: TRBJ1-6
V: TRBV7-3
D: NA

DNA: TGCGCCAGCAGCTTAGGGGGGGCTAGCACTGAAGCTTTCTTT
CDR3: CASSLGGASTEAFF
size: NA
J: TRBJ1-1
V: TRBV5-1
D: NA

DNA: TGCAGTGCTAGAGACAGGGGTCGGGGCACTGAAGCTTTCTTT
CDR3: CSARDRGRGTEAFF
size: many
J: TRBJ1-1
V: TRBV20-1
D: NA

DNA: TGTGCCAGCAGTCCCCTAAGGGTCCCGGTCGATGGCTACACCTTC
CDR3: CASSPLRVPVDGYTF
size: NA
J: TRBJ1-2
V: TRBV27
D: NA

DNA: TGCAGCGTTGGTGGAATCAGGGAAAAACTGTTTTTT
CDR3: CSVGGIREKLFF
size: few
J: TRBJ1-4
V: TRBV29-1
D: NA

DNA: TGTGCCAGCAGCCTAAGGACAGCTCCAACGAACTATGGCTACACCTTC
CDR3: CASSLRTAPTNYGYTF
size: few
J: TRBJ1-2
V: TRBV6-1
D: NA

DNA: TGTGCCAGTAGTAAACTCACCGGGACTAGCGGGAGAACCGGGGAGCTGTTTTTT
CDR3: CASSKLTGTSGRTGELFF
size: NA
J: TRBJ2-2
V: TRBV19
D: TRBD2

DNA: TGTGCCAGCAGCTTAACGTTAGCGGCGACACACAACCCCGGGGAGCTGTTTTTT
CDR3: CASSLTLAATHNPGELFF
size: NA
J: TRBJ2-2
V: TRBV7-3
D: NA

DNA: TGTGCCTGGAGTGGGGGGGGGGCAAATTCACCCCTCCACTTT
CDR3: CAWSGGGANSPLHF
size: NA
J: TRBJ1-6
V: TRBV30
D: NA

DNA: TGTGCCAGCAGTTACGGGCCGAGTACTGGGGCCAACGTCCTGACTTTC
CDR3: CASSYGPSTGANVLTF
size: few
J: TRBJ2-6
V: TRBV6-5
D: NA